Given below is one T cell receptor (beta chain) in context. The antigen is unknown. The data were taken from a study of T cell responses to AZD1222 COVID-19 vaccine. Study-level results: Two AZD1222 doses significantly raised spike-specific TCR breadth and depth over controls. Repertoires were obtained solely post-peak T cell response.

From germline, CDR1 is SNHLY and CDR2 FYNNEI. CDR3 length: 12 amino acids. V was shortened by 7 bases and J by 1 base, with 6 bases between the two germline ends. Sequencing was performed with immunoSEQ multiplex PCR; in TCRdb, only in-frame clones are kept and a portion is missing. Here the sample spans 180,000 or so clones, approximately 90% being singletons. Here the sequenced sample was peripheral blood, taken 28 days after the second AZD1222 dose. The receptor was derived from an adult who received the AZD1222 COVID-19 vaccine. This chain joins TRBV2 and TRBJ2-3; maybe TRBD1 (5 bases). CDR3 amino acids: CASKGGTDTQYF. The CDR3 DNA reads as TGTGCCAGCAAAGGGGGCACAGATACGCAGTATTTT.